This TCR beta chain was identified in a study of cytomegalovirus exposure and HLA in healthy donors. Broader study findings: CMV antigen specificity of a few CMV-associated chains was confirmed in vitro. Rarity characterized most TCR sequences, yet some public TCRs appeared in many donors.

Repertoires were generated with immunoSEQ multiplex PCR, while TCRdb's copy carries only in-frame clones and drops some. The sample contains 80,000 to 100,000 clones, around 88% of which appear only once. The donors were members of the validation cohort, which comprised around 110 subjects and was separate from the first cohort of 600 to 800 subjects. Regarding this clone: Its antigen remains unidentified.

The CDR3 runs to 14 residues. The V gene lost 2 bases and the J gene lost 12 bases, with 17 bases spanning the gap. Germline-derived CDR1 and CDR2 are MNHNY and SVGAGI (reference sequence). Sequences were obtained from PBMCs. The receptor was derived from a woman between 25 and 40 years old in good health and CMV-seronegative. The rearrangement uses TRBV6-6 and TRBJ1-5, with unresolved D. The CDR3 region has the DNA TGTGCCAGCAGTTACCGTGGCACGGGAGAGGACCAGCATTTT. The encoded protein is CASSYRGTGEDQHF.